The clone carrying this T cell receptor beta chain was picked up a small number of times. The antigen is unknown. Naive CD8 isolation took CD45RO-negative cells positively selected for CCR7 and excluded terminally differentiated effector memory CD45RA+ cells. Trimming removed 1 base at V and 7 bases at J, with 8 bases between. The germline CDR1 and CDR2 sequences are SGHNT and YENEEA. The CDR3 has 13 residues. These data come from a study of shared clonotypes between healthy human individuals. Findings and limits, study-wide: The study drew on few donors, limiting represented genetic and exposure-history diversity.

Some clones are missing from TCRdb's copy, which holds only in-frame ones; the method was immunoSEQ multiplex PCR. The sample lists around 600,000 clones, roughly 96% seen once, with about 0.11% in the top ten. The receptor's source is a woman aged 25 to 45 in good health. Sequencing was carried out using naive CD8+ T cells sorted from blood. This sequence joins TRBV11-3 and TRBJ2-1; no definite D call. The DNA of the CDR3 is TGTGCCAGCAGCTTAGGGGGTGGGAATGAGCAGTTCTTC. It translates to CASSLGGGNEQFF.